The clone carrying this TCR beta chain is a singleton in its sample. Antigen: not known. A junction boundary mismatches the germline segment, possibly from a read error. This CDR3 is built from 11 residues. Germline CDR1 DFQATT, CDR2 SNEGSKA (reference sequence). This sample stems from a study of CD8+CD57+ T cells in acquired aplastic anemia. Looking at the study overall: DNA recovered from sorted CD4+ and CD8+ cells had a mean of approximately 3 ug.

For CDR3 and TCR beta VDJ profiling, genomic DNA was the template used. TCRdb re-derived calls from the reads in MiXCR, one entry per CDR3 protein. The sample yields 75,000 to 80,000 distinct CDR3 sequences, roughly 70% seen once. General observations from the study: Overlap between patients and controls comprised just under 30 CD8+ CDR3 sequences.

Whoever was chosen for sequencing had shown CD8+CD57+ cell expansion by flow cytometry. The diagnosis in all patients was severe acquired aplastic anemia. Sampling of blood occurred while the patients had still received no therapy. The V call is TRBV20-1, the J call TRBJ2-7; D not resolved. Sample: sorted CD4+, CD8+, or CD8+CD57+ T cells (not recorded which) from PBMCs. The sequence derives from a human donor with aplastic anemia. The CDR3 sequence: CSARDQDNAGF. The CDR3 region has the DNA TGCAGTGCTAGAGATCAAGACAACGCAGGCTTC.